Listed below are T cell receptor beta chains from one sample, sequenced in a study of identifying expanded T cells in peripheral blood. The data were produced by immunoSEQ multiplex PCR, yet TCRdb's version contains in-frame clones alone and is incomplete. The table records 70,000 to 100,000 clones, 70% to 90% of them present only once. The sample was blood. Receptors were obtained from a person aged 18-69 years in good health. CDR3s include the opening cysteine and the closing phenylalanine or tryptophan. D genes are given only for firm matches. Clone sizes are given selectively: once, few, many, or a class where the clone is expanded.

j_gene: TRBJ1-1; v_gene: TRBV6-5; abundance: -; d_gene: TRBD1; CDR3aa: CASEKGTDTEAFF; CDR3nt: TGTGCCAGCGAAAAAGGGACAGACACTGAAGCTTTCTTT
j_gene: TRBJ2-7; v_gene: TRBV27; abundance: -; d_gene: TRBD1; CDR3aa: CASKGAVGSYEQYF; CDR3nt: TGTGCCAGCAAGGGGGCTGTTGGATCCTACGAGCAGTACTTC
j_gene: TRBJ2-1; v_gene: TRBV7-2; abundance: -; d_gene: -; CDR3aa: CASKWAGTNNEQFF; CDR3nt: TGTGCCAGCAAGTGGGCAGGGACAAACAATGAGCAGTTCTTC
j_gene: TRBJ1-4; v_gene: TRBV19; abundance: few; d_gene: TRBD1; CDR3aa: CASSTDRGHEKLFF; CDR3nt: TGTGCCAGTAGCACGGACAGGGGGCATGAAAAACTGTTTTTT
j_gene: TRBJ1-6; v_gene: TRBV6-5; abundance: -; d_gene: -; CDR3aa: CASSLVRGSPLHF; CDR3nt: TGTGCCAGCAGTTTGGTGAGGGGTTCACCCCTCCACTTT
j_gene: TRBJ2-4; v_gene: TRBV5-6; abundance: -; d_gene: -; CDR3aa: CASSKDSLAKNIQYF; CDR3nt: TGTGCCAGCAGCAAAGACAGCCTAGCCAAAAACATTCAGTACTTC
j_gene: TRBJ1-1; v_gene: TRBV6-5; abundance: -; d_gene: TRBD1; CDR3aa: CASRTGTGPNTEAFF; CDR3nt: TGTGCCAGCAGGACCGGGACAGGGCCTAACACTGAAGCTTTCTTT
j_gene: TRBJ2-2; v_gene: TRBV5-1; abundance: -; d_gene: -; CDR3aa: CASSLIVSGNTGELFF; CDR3nt: TGCGCCAGCAGCTTGATAGTATCCGGCAATACCGGGGAGCTGTTTTTT
j_gene: TRBJ1-5; v_gene: TRBV10-3; abundance: -; d_gene: -; CDR3aa: CAISESKVSSNQPQHF; CDR3nt: TGTGCCATCAGTGAGTCGAAGGTTTCCAGCAATCAGCCCCAGCATTTT
j_gene: TRBJ2-7; v_gene: TRBV30; abundance: once; d_gene: -; CDR3aa: CAWSDTDRRFGEQYF; CDR3nt: TGTGCCTGGAGTGATACTGACAGAAGGTTTGGCGAGCAGTACTTC
j_gene: TRBJ2-5; v_gene: TRBV6-1; abundance: -; d_gene: -; CDR3aa: CASGGGLQETQYF; CDR3nt: TGTGCCAGCGGCGGGGGCCTCCAAGAGACCCAGTACTTC
j_gene: TRBJ1-2; v_gene: TRBV19; abundance: -; d_gene: -; CDR3aa: CASTQTGIPFYGYTF; CDR3nt: TGTGCCAGTACTCAGACGGGGATCCCCTTCTATGGCTACACCTTC
j_gene: TRBJ1-6; v_gene: TRBV6-5; abundance: few; d_gene: TRBD1; CDR3aa: CASRNRGGNSPLHF; CDR3nt: TGTGCCAGCAGAAACAGGGGTGGTAATTCACCCCTCCACTTT
j_gene: TRBJ2-5; v_gene: TRBV7-2; abundance: -; d_gene: -; CDR3aa: CASSLVQDGRRRTQYF; CDR3nt: TGTGCCAGCAGCTTAGTACAGGACGGTCGGAGGCGTACCCAGTACTTC
j_gene: TRBJ2-1; v_gene: TRBV30; abundance: -; d_gene: -; CDR3aa: CAWSGSSYNEQFF; CDR3nt: TGTGCCTGGAGCGGGAGCTCCTACAATGAGCAGTTCTTC
j_gene: TRBJ1-1; v_gene: TRBV4-3; abundance: -; d_gene: -; CDR3aa: CASSQAAADRSFF; CDR3nt: TGCGCCAGCAGCCAAGCTGCCGCGGACCGCTCCTTCTTT
j_gene: TRBJ1-2; v_gene: TRBV7-9; abundance: -; d_gene: -; CDR3aa: CASSLEGGSYGYTF; CDR3nt: TGTGCCAGCAGCTTAGAGGGGGGATCCTATGGCTACACCTTC
j_gene: TRBJ1-6; v_gene: TRBV6-1; abundance: -; d_gene: TRBD1; CDR3aa: CASASSGQGDSPLHF; CDR3nt: TGTGCCAGCGCATCCTCGGGACAGGGTGATTCACCCCTCCACTTT
j_gene: TRBJ2-7; v_gene: TRBV6-1; abundance: -; d_gene: -; CDR3aa: CASSGQVYEQYF; CDR3nt: TGTGCCAGCAGTGGCCAGGTCTACGAGCAGTACTTC
j_gene: TRBJ2-6; v_gene: TRBV7-6; abundance: -; d_gene: -; CDR3aa: CASSLVGFGANVLTF; CDR3nt: TGTGCCAGCAGCTTAGTAGGGTTTGGGGCCAACGTCCTGACTTTC
j_gene: TRBJ2-4; v_gene: TRBV7-9; abundance: few; d_gene: -; CDR3aa: CASSPGGGSDIQYF; CDR3nt: TGTGCCAGCAGCCCCGGCGGAGGGTCGGACATTCAGTACTTC
j_gene: TRBJ1-3; v_gene: TRBV30; abundance: -; d_gene: -; CDR3aa: CAWSFDSAPGNTIYF; CDR3nt: TGTGCCTGGAGTTTTGACAGCGCCCCTGGAAACACCATATATTTT
j_gene: TRBJ2-3; v_gene: TRBV7-2; abundance: -; d_gene: -; CDR3aa: CASSPPGRVQTDTQYF; CDR3nt: TGTGCCAGCAGCCCTCCCGGGCGGGTTCAAACAGATACGCAGTATTTT
j_gene: TRBJ1-3; v_gene: TRBV4-1; abundance: -; d_gene: TRBD1; CDR3aa: CASSQGTGPKRDTIYF; CDR3nt: TGCGCCAGCAGCCAGGGGACAGGGCCTAAACGGGACACCATATATTTT
j_gene: TRBJ2-1; v_gene: TRBV21-1; abundance: -; d_gene: -; CDR3aa: CASSRCPGPWNEQFF; CDR3nt: TGTGCCAGCAGCCGATGCCCGGGGCCTTGGAATGAGCAGTTCTTC
j_gene: TRBJ2-3; v_gene: TRBV2; abundance: -; d_gene: -; CDR3aa: CASKFRSGHSADTQYF; CDR3nt: TGTGCCAGCAAATTTAGGAGCGGCCATTCGGCAGATACGCAGTATTTT
j_gene: TRBJ1-4; v_gene: TRBV6-5; abundance: -; d_gene: -; CDR3aa: CASRYRPTTNEKLFF; CDR3nt: TGTGCCAGCAGGTACAGGCCGACAACTAATGAAAAACTGTTTTTT
j_gene: TRBJ1-5; v_gene: TRBV18; abundance: -; d_gene: -; CDR3aa: CASSPDTMDQPQHF; CDR3nt: TGTGCCAGCTCACCGGACACGATGGATCAGCCCCAGCATTTT
j_gene: TRBJ2-3; v_gene: TRBV28; abundance: few; d_gene: TRBD1; CDR3aa: CASRPLQGWDRLSDTQYF; CDR3nt: TGTGCCAGCAGACCACTCCAAGGTTGGGACAGGTTGTCGGATACGCAGTATTTT
j_gene: TRBJ2-7; v_gene: TRBV9; abundance: once; d_gene: -; CDR3aa: CASSVEGTDVYEQYF; CDR3nt: TGTGCCAGCAGCGTAGAAGGGACGGACGTCTACGAGCAGTACTTC
j_gene: TRBJ2-7; v_gene: TRBV19; abundance: -; d_gene: TRBD1; CDR3aa: CASSMGQGDYEQYF; CDR3nt: TGTGCCAGTAGTATGGGACAGGGGGATTACGAGCAGTACTTC
j_gene: TRBJ2-1; v_gene: TRBV21-1; abundance: -; d_gene: -; CDR3aa: CASSKVGSLYNEQFF; CDR3nt: TGTGCCAGCAGCAAAGTTGGCTCGCTCTACAATGAGCAGTTCTTC
j_gene: TRBJ1-2; v_gene: TRBV4-1; abundance: -; d_gene: -; CDR3aa: CASSQGSVNGYTF; CDR3nt: TGCGCCAGCAGCCAGGGGTCGGTTAATGGCTACACCTTC
j_gene: TRBJ1-4; v_gene: TRBV18; abundance: -; d_gene: -; CDR3aa: CASSSDSTNEKLFF; CDR3nt: TGTGCCAGCTCATCGGACAGTACTAATGAAAAACTGTTTTTT
j_gene: TRBJ1-2; v_gene: TRBV19; abundance: -; d_gene: -; CDR3aa: CASSISTFGYTF; CDR3nt: TGTGCCAGTAGTATCAGCACCTTTGGCTACACCTTC
j_gene: TRBJ2-5; v_gene: TRBV6-4; abundance: -; d_gene: -; CDR3aa: CAPEVYSHQLKETQYF; CDR3nt: TGTGCCCCGGAGGTTTACAGCCACCAGTTGAAAGAGACCCAGTACTTC
j_gene: TRBJ1-5; v_gene: TRBV6-1; abundance: -; d_gene: -; CDR3aa: CASSEVTPQQPQHF; CDR3nt: TGTGCCAGCAGTGAAGTCACACCCCAACAGCCCCAGCATTTT
j_gene: TRBJ2-7; v_gene: TRBV7-2; abundance: -; d_gene: TRBD2; CDR3aa: CASSSQRGEYEQYF; CDR3nt: TGTGCCAGCAGCTCACAGCGGGGGGAATACGAGCAGTACTTC
j_gene: TRBJ1-6; v_gene: TRBV6-6; abundance: once; d_gene: -; CDR3aa: CASSQTENNSPLHF; CDR3nt: TGTGCCAGCAGTCAGACAGAAAATAATTCACCCCTCCACTTT
j_gene: TRBJ1-6; v_gene: TRBV9; abundance: -; d_gene: -; CDR3aa: CASSVAPSPDSPLHF; CDR3nt: TGTGCCAGCAGCGTAGCCCCGAGCCCCGATTCACCCCTCCACTTT
j_gene: TRBJ2-3; v_gene: TRBV5-4; abundance: -; d_gene: TRBD1; CDR3aa: CASSLGDRGSTDTQYF; CDR3nt: TGTGCCAGCAGCTTAGGGGACAGGGGATCCACAGATACGCAGTATTTT
j_gene: TRBJ2-7; v_gene: TRBV19; abundance: -; d_gene: -; CDR3aa: CASSSNLDYEQYF; CDR3nt: TGTGCCAGTAGTAGCAACCTTGACTACGAGCAGTACTTC
j_gene: TRBJ1-2; v_gene: TRBV25-1; abundance: -; d_gene: -; CDR3aa: CASSEDSRRYGYTF; CDR3nt: TGTGCCAGCAGTGAAGACAGCCGGAGGTATGGCTACACCTTC
j_gene: TRBJ2-7; v_gene: TRBV27; abundance: -; d_gene: -; CDR3aa: CASSSGSSYEQYF; CDR3nt: TGTGCCAGCAGCTCAGGCAGCTCCTACGAGCAGTACTTC
j_gene: TRBJ1-2; v_gene: TRBV7-9; abundance: -; d_gene: TRBD1; CDR3aa: CASTRTGFDGYTF; CDR3nt: TGTGCCAGCACCCGGACAGGGTTTGATGGCTACACCTTC